The 8 T cell receptor beta chains presented below share a single source sample, sequenced in a study of shared clonotypes between healthy human individuals. Measured with immunoSEQ multiplex PCR; TCRdb has only the in-frame clones, and not every one. Of 980,000 or so clones in the sample, over 75% were seen once. The source material was memory CD4+ T cells sorted from blood. Subset in this sample: CD45RA-negative fraction. These receptors were taken from a man younger than 35 in good health.

The table lists this clone with a few counts. The chain links TRBV28 to TRBJ1-5; possibly TRBD1 for D (6 bases). Germline-derived CDR1 and CDR2 are MDHEN and SYDVKM. The V end lost 2 bases, the J end lost 0 bases, and 11 bases lay between the germline ends. The CDR3 extends over 16 amino acids. The CDR3 region has the DNA TGTGCCAGCAGTTTAAGGACAGCTAATAGCAATCAGCCCCAGCATTTT. This encodes CASSLRTANSNQPQHF.

This clone has a count of ten or more. The same CDR3 also results from other DNA sequences found in this sample. The chain recombines TRBV2 with TRBJ1-1; D is unresolved. This CDR3 region has 12 residues. The germline V gene has CDR1 SNHLY and CDR2 FYNNEI. Trimming pared 7 bases from V and 1 base from J, leaving 7 bases between. CDR3: CASTTGNTEAFF. The CDR3 coding sequence is TGTGCCAGCACAACGGGGAACACTGAAGCTTTCTTT.

As DNA, the CDR3 is TGTGCCAGCAGTTACTCAGGGCAGGCCACCTACGAGCAGTACTTC. Translating gives CASSYSGQATYEQYF. The chain links TRBV6-6 to TRBJ2-7; D remains ambiguous. V lost 0 bases to trimming and J lost 2 bases, with 11 bases between them. Germline loops: CDR1 MNHNY, CDR2 SVGAGI (reference sequence). The CDR3 extends over 15 amino acids.

This chain connects TRBV10-3 to TRBJ2-7; D uncertain. The CDR3 totals 13 residues. In germline, CDR1 is ENHRY, CDR2 SYGVKD. V was cut by 7 bases and J by 0 bases, with 10 bases left in between. CDR3 sequence reads: CAINIGSSYEQYF. The CDR3, as DNA: TGTGCCATCAATATCGGTTCCTCCTACGAGCAGTACTTC.

V is TRBV5-8 and J is TRBJ2-6; maybe TRBD2 (6 bases). This CDR3 has 14 amino acids. V was shortened by 5 bases and J by 4 bases, with 10 bases between the two germline ends. Germline assignment: CDR1 SGHTS and CDR2 YDEGEE. For the CDR3, the DNA is TGTGCCAGCAGGGCGGGGCCCGGGGCCAACGTCCTGACTTTC. Its protein is CASRAGPGANVLTF.

This clone was picked up a small number of times. This chain connects TRBV7-9 to TRBJ1-1; D is possibly TRBD1 (6 bases). The V gene's germline CDR1 is SEHNR and CDR2 FQNEAQ (reference sequence). The CDR3 loop spans 14 amino acids. Trimming shortened V by 1 base and J by 7 bases, and 13 bases separated the two germline ends. The CDR3 loop reads CASSLGQGRDEAFF. As DNA, the CDR3 is TGTGCCAGCAGCTTAGGGCAGGGGAGGGATGAAGCTTTCTTT.

This clone was picked up one time. This chain links TRBV4-1 with TRBJ1-5; 8 bases are a match to TRBD1. V was clipped by 2 bases and J by 7 bases; unmatched bases: 7. Germline assignment: CDR1 MGHRA and CDR2 YSYEKL. The CDR3 sequence is 15 residues long. The CDR3 here is CASSQPDRERQPQHF. Written as DNA, the CDR3 is TGCGCCAGCAGCCAACCGGACAGGGAAAGGCAGCCCCAGCATTTT.

The V gene is TRBV5-1, the J gene TRBJ2-5; 9 bases map to TRBD1. The CDR3 extends over 16 amino acids. V dropped 2 bases and J dropped 5; count of bases not matched to a gene: 10. Germline loops: CDR1 SGHRS, CDR2 YFSETQ. The DNA for the CDR3 is TGCGCCAGCAGCTTTAACGGACAGGGGATAAAGGAGACCCAGTACTTC. It encodes CASSFNGQGIKETQYF.